The 4 T cell receptor beta chains below were found in one sample sequenced in a study of a mutant IDH1 vaccine in newly diagnosed glioma. Time point noted: week 23, last vaccination. The content of each vaccine dose was 300 ug of mutant IDH1 20-mer peptide, and topical imiquimod accompanied it. This table comes from immunoSEQ multiplex PCR, and its TCRdb copy is limited to in-frame clones, with some not included. The profile covers approximately 30,000 clones, with roughly four fifths appearing a single time and roughly a sixth taken by the ten largest. Their antigens are not known. The material was PBMCs, obtained from a glioma patient whose treatment included an IDH1 peptide vaccine. These receptors all come from a woman in her twenties or thirties with glioma.

This clone occurred once. V usage is TRBV4-3 and J usage is TRBJ1-1; no firm D call. This CDR3 is built from 15 residues. Between the trimmed V and J ends, which lost 0 bases and 3 bases, there was a span of 11 bases. In germline, CDR1 is LGHNA, CDR2 YSLEER. Written as DNA, the CDR3 is TGCGCCAGCAGCCAAGACGCTTCAGGCTACACTGAAGCTTTCTTT. It translates to CASSQDASGYTEAFF.

The chain links TRBV27 to TRBJ1-6; D gene uncertain. The V end was cut by 4 bases, the J end by 5 bases, with 15 bases between. The V gene's germline CDR1 is MNHEY and CDR2 SMNVEV (reference sequence). The CDR3 has 16 residues. CDR3 sequence reads: CASSSKAQADNSPLHF. The CDR3 coding sequence is TGTGCCAGCAGTTCAAAGGCTCAGGCAGATAATTCACCCCTCCACTTT.

The genes are TRBV14 and TRBJ2-6; 9 bases line up with TRBD1. Trimming removed 6 bases from V and 11 bases from J; junction bases left unmatched: 5. Germline CDR1 and CDR2: SGHDN and FVKESK. The CDR3 has 13 residues. DNA of the CDR3: TGTGCCAGCAGTCACCGGGACAGGGACGTCCTGACTTTC. Amino acid sequence: CASSHRDRDVLTF.

This sequence joins TRBV2 and TRBJ2-7, with D possibly matching TRBD1 (5 bases). Germline V gene data show CDR1 as SNHLY and CDR2 as FYNNEI. This CDR3 contains 15 residues. The V and J ends lost 4 bases and 4 bases respectively, with 17 bases between them. This CDR3 is CASSGRPGWDYEQYF. DNA for the CDR3: TGTGCCAGCAGTGGGAGACCAGGGTGGGATTACGAGCAGTACTTC.